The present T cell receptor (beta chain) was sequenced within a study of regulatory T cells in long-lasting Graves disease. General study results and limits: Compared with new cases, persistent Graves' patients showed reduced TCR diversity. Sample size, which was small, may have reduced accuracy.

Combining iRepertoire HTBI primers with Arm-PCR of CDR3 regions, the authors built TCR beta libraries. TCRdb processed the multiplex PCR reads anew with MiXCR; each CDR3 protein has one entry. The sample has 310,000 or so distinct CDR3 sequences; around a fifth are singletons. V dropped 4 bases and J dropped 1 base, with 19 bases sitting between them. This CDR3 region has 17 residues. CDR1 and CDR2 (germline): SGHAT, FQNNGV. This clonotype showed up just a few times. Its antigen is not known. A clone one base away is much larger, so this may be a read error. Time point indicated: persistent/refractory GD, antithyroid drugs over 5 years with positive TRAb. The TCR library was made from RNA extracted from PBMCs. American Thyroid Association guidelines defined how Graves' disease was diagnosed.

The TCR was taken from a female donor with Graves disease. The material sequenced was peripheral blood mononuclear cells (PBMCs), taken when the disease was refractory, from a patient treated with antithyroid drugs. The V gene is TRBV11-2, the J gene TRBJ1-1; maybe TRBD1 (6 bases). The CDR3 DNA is TGTGCCAGCAGCTCGGCCGCGACACAGGGAAGGAACACTGAAGCTTTCTTT. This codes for CASSSAATQGRNTEAFF.